This T cell receptor beta chain stems from a study of CD8 T cells in Susac syndrome. FACS was used to enrich TEMRA cells, whereas the CD8+ and CD4+ T cells were obtained by negative isolation. RNA totalling about 0.45 to 1 ug underwent reverse transcription with random hexamers. Amplification of TCR beta CDR3 used immunoSEQ multiplex PCR across 54 Vbeta and 13 Jbeta. TCRdb reprocessed the immunoSEQ multiplex PCR reads via MiXCR and lists one record per CDR3 protein. The sample consists of over 350,000 distinct CDR3 sequences, more than 80% of them appearing once. The receptor was isolated from a human donor with multiple sclerosis. What was sequenced was CD8+ T cells from PBMCs.

CDR3 sequence reads: CSARPGLAEYNEQFF. CDR3 nucleotides: TGCAGTGCTAGACCTGGACTAGCGGAATACAATGAGCAGTTCTTC. The chain couples TRBV20-1 to TRBJ2-1, with 10 bases lining up with TRBD2. The CDR3 extends over 15 amino acids. Trimming removed 2 bases from V and 4 bases from J; junction bases left unmatched: 5. The germline V gene has CDR1 DFQATT and CDR2 SNEGSKA (reference sequence).